Listed below are T cell receptor beta chains from one sample, sequenced in a study of CD8 T cells in ankylosing spondylitis. TCRdb analysed the 5' RACE reads with MiXCR anew, one entry per CDR3 protein. The sample consists of 200,000 to 250,000 distinct CDR3 sequences, 18% of them appearing once. Sample: blood, either unsorted or a sorted T cell fraction (not recorded which). The receptors here all came from a male donor with ankylosing spondylitis. The CDR3 runs from the conserved cysteine through the conserved F or W. The D gene is left open where the match is weak. Not all rows give a size; the values are once, few, many and, for expanded clones, a class.

CDR3nt: TGCGCCAGCAATACACGGGATACCGAGAACACTGAAGCTTTCTTT; CDR3aa: CASNTRDTENTEAFF; j_gene: TRBJ1-1; d_gene: .; v_gene: TRBV4-1; abundance: few
CDR3nt: TGTGCCAGCAGCCGGGAGGAGAACTCCTACAATGAGCAGTTCTTC; CDR3aa: CASSREENSYNEQFF; j_gene: TRBJ2-1; d_gene: .; v_gene: TRBV4-2; abundance: few
CDR3nt: TGTGCCAGCAGTTTATTCGGGCCAAAAAATAACAATGAGCAGTTCTTC; CDR3aa: CASSLFGPKNNNEQFF; j_gene: TRBJ2-1; d_gene: .; v_gene: TRBV27; abundance: .
CDR3nt: TGCGCCAGCTTGAATAGCGCCTTCTCCTACAATGAGCAGTTCTTC; CDR3aa: CASLNSAFSYNEQFF; j_gene: TRBJ2-1; d_gene: .; v_gene: TRBV10-2; abundance: .
CDR3nt: TGCAGCTCAATCGACGGGAACACCGGGGAGCTGTTTTTT; CDR3aa: CSSIDGNTGELFF; j_gene: TRBJ2-2; d_gene: .; v_gene: TRBV29-1; abundance: many
CDR3nt: TGTGCCAGCAGCCGAGAGACAGGGATTGAAAAACTGTTTTTT; CDR3aa: CASSRETGIEKLFF; j_gene: TRBJ1-4; d_gene: TRBD1; v_gene: TRBV4-2; abundance: few
CDR3nt: TGCGCCAGCAGCGCCTCCAATGAGCAGTTCTTC; CDR3aa: CASSASNEQFF; j_gene: TRBJ2-1; d_gene: .; v_gene: TRBV5-1; abundance: .
CDR3nt: TGTGCCAGCAGCTCGAACACAGGGGATGGTGAAAAACTGTTTTTT; CDR3aa: CASSSNTGDGEKLFF; j_gene: TRBJ1-4; d_gene: TRBD1; v_gene: TRBV7-9; abundance: few
CDR3nt: TGTGCTAGTGGTATCAGGTCCTACGAGCAGTACTTC; CDR3aa: CASGIRSYEQYF; j_gene: TRBJ2-7; d_gene: .; v_gene: TRBV12-5; abundance: few
CDR3nt: TGTGCCAGCAGCTTATTCGGGCGGGAGGGGGACGAGCAGTACTTC; CDR3aa: CASSLFGREGDEQYF; j_gene: TRBJ2-7; d_gene: TRBD2; v_gene: TRBV7-2; abundance: .
CDR3nt: TGTGCCAGCAGCCCGACCCACACGGCCACCTACAATGAGCAGTTCTTC; CDR3aa: CASSPTHTATYNEQFF; j_gene: TRBJ2-1; d_gene: .; v_gene: TRBV3-1; abundance: .
CDR3nt: TGCGCCAGCAGCCAAGACCCCTACTCGACTTTAGACACTGAAGCTTTCTTT; CDR3aa: CASSQDPYSTLDTEAFF; j_gene: TRBJ1-1; d_gene: .; v_gene: TRBV4-3; abundance: .
CDR3nt: TGCGCCAGCAGCCGGGACTCCACAACCGGAAATGAGCAGTTCTTC; CDR3aa: CASSRDSTTGNEQFF; j_gene: TRBJ2-1; d_gene: .; v_gene: TRBV5-1; abundance: .
CDR3nt: TGTGCCAGCATCCGTTCGGCAGATTATACAACTAATGAAAAACTGTTTTTT; CDR3aa: CASIRSADYTTNEKLFF; j_gene: TRBJ1-4; d_gene: .; v_gene: TRBV28; abundance: few
CDR3nt: TGTGCTAGTGGTGAATCATCCAGGCTATACAATGAGCAGTTCTTC; CDR3aa: CASGESSRLYNEQFF; j_gene: TRBJ2-1; d_gene: .; v_gene: TRBV12-5; abundance: .
CDR3nt: TGTGCCAGCAGCTTACTTACAGGGGAGTTACACAATGAGCAGTTCTTC; CDR3aa: CASSLLTGELHNEQFF; j_gene: TRBJ2-1; d_gene: TRBD1; v_gene: TRBV7-2; abundance: .
CDR3nt: TGTGCCAGCAGCGGCGGGGATGGCTACACCTTC; CDR3aa: CASSGGDGYTF; j_gene: TRBJ1-2; d_gene: .; v_gene: TRBV7-3; abundance: .
CDR3nt: TGCAGCGTTGAAGAGCGGGATACTAGCTACGAGCAGTACTTC; CDR3aa: CSVEERDTSYEQYF; j_gene: TRBJ2-7; d_gene: .; v_gene: TRBV29-1; abundance: many
CDR3nt: TGTGCCAGCAGCTTAGAGGCTCATCAGCCCCAGCATTTT; CDR3aa: CASSLEAHQPQHF; j_gene: TRBJ1-5; d_gene: .; v_gene: TRBV7-6; abundance: .
CDR3nt: TGCGCCAGCAGCCTGGTTCAGGGGCCCCCCACAGATACGCAGTATTTT; CDR3aa: CASSLVQGPPTDTQYF; j_gene: TRBJ2-3; d_gene: .; v_gene: TRBV5-1; abundance: .
CDR3nt: TGTGCCAGCAGTCTAGCCTCGGGGGCGACGAACACTGAAGCTTTCTTT; CDR3aa: CASSLASGATNTEAFF; j_gene: TRBJ1-1; d_gene: .; v_gene: TRBV27; abundance: few
CDR3nt: TGTGCCTCCCATGGTGTCGGTGGGGAGCGGGCGAATGAGCAGTTCTTC; CDR3aa: CASHGVGGERANEQFF; j_gene: TRBJ2-1; d_gene: .; v_gene: TRBV27; abundance: once
CDR3nt: TGTGCCAGCAGTGGGACAGGATTGAGCAATCAGCCCCAGCATTTT; CDR3aa: CASSGTGLSNQPQHF; j_gene: TRBJ1-5; d_gene: TRBD1; v_gene: TRBV27; abundance: .
CDR3nt: TGTGCCAGCAGCCAACCAGGGGACCTAAACAATGAGCAGTTCTTC; CDR3aa: CASSQPGDLNNEQFF; j_gene: TRBJ2-1; d_gene: .; v_gene: TRBV14; abundance: few
CDR3nt: TGCGCCAGCAGCCAAGATACTCCAAGGGACAGCTCCTACAATGAGCAGTTCTTC; CDR3aa: CASSQDTPRDSSYNEQFF; j_gene: TRBJ2-1; d_gene: TRBD1; v_gene: TRBV4-3; abundance: few
CDR3nt: TGCGCCAGCAGCCAACGGACAGGGGGCAACGAGCAGTACTTC; CDR3aa: CASSQRTGGNEQYF; j_gene: TRBJ2-7; d_gene: TRBD1; v_gene: TRBV4-3; abundance: few
CDR3nt: TGTGCCAGCAGCATCCTTAGCGGGAGTTCCACAGATACGCAGTATTTT; CDR3aa: CASSILSGSSTDTQYF; j_gene: TRBJ2-3; d_gene: TRBD2; v_gene: TRBV11-2; abundance: .
CDR3nt: TGTGCCAGCAGTGACACTCGACAGGGACTCACTGAAGCTTTCTTT; CDR3aa: CASSDTRQGLTEAFF; j_gene: TRBJ1-1; d_gene: TRBD1; v_gene: TRBV6-4; abundance: .
CDR3nt: TGTGCCACCAGCAGCCCCCGGGACTCCCTTACCGAGCAGTACTTC; CDR3aa: CATSSPRDSLTEQYF; j_gene: TRBJ2-7; d_gene: .; v_gene: TRBV15; abundance: .
CDR3nt: TGTGCCAGTGAGGGGCAGACCGAAACTTTCTTT; CDR3aa: CASEGQTETFF; j_gene: TRBJ1-1; d_gene: .; v_gene: TRBV6-1; abundance: .
CDR3nt: TGTGCCAGCAGCCAAGTGGTCTTAAGCTCCTACGAGCAGTACTTC; CDR3aa: CASSQVVLSSYEQYF; j_gene: TRBJ2-7; d_gene: .; v_gene: TRBV4-2; abundance: few
CDR3nt: TGTGCCAGCAGCGTAGGGGGGACTAGCGGCTACGAGCAGTACTTC; CDR3aa: CASSVGGTSGYEQYF; j_gene: TRBJ2-7; d_gene: TRBD2; v_gene: TRBV9; abundance: .
CDR3nt: TGCAGCGTTGATGTGGGGAACACTGAAGCTTTCTTT; CDR3aa: CSVDVGNTEAFF; j_gene: TRBJ1-1; d_gene: .; v_gene: TRBV29-1; abundance: few
CDR3nt: TGTGCCAGCAGTTACTCCTCGCTAGCCTACGAGCAGTACTTC; CDR3aa: CASSYSSLAYEQYF; j_gene: TRBJ2-7; d_gene: .; v_gene: TRBV6-2/TRBV6-3; abundance: few
CDR3nt: TGCGCCAGCAGCCAAGATGAGTCCCAAGAGACCCAGTACTTC; CDR3aa: CASSQDESQETQYF; j_gene: TRBJ2-5; d_gene: .; v_gene: TRBV4-1; abundance: .
CDR3nt: TGTGCCAGCACCCCTTTAGCGGCAGATACGCAGTATTTT; CDR3aa: CASTPLAADTQYF; j_gene: TRBJ2-3; d_gene: .; v_gene: TRBV9; abundance: once
CDR3nt: TGTGCCAGCAGTAAAACTACTCTAGGCACAGATACGCAGTATTTT; CDR3aa: CASSKTTLGTDTQYF; j_gene: TRBJ2-3; d_gene: .; v_gene: TRBV7-8; abundance: many
CDR3nt: TGCAGTGCGACCGGGGGGGCCACAGATACGCAGTATTTT; CDR3aa: CSATGGATDTQYF; j_gene: TRBJ2-3; d_gene: TRBD2; v_gene: TRBV20-1; abundance: many
CDR3nt: TGCAGCGTTGACTATGGCTACACCTTC; CDR3aa: CSVDYGYTF; j_gene: TRBJ1-2; d_gene: .; v_gene: TRBV29-1; abundance: few
CDR3nt: TGTGCCAGCAGTTGGGACCTCACGGGTTCACCCCTCCACTTT; CDR3aa: CASSWDLTGSPLHF; j_gene: TRBJ1-6; d_gene: .; v_gene: TRBV27; abundance: .
CDR3nt: TGTGCCAGCAGTTTATGGGAATCCACTGAAGCTTTCTTT; CDR3aa: CASSLWESTEAFF; j_gene: TRBJ1-1; d_gene: .; v_gene: TRBV12-3/TRBV12-4; abundance: many
CDR3nt: TGTGCCAGTTCCTGGGGGTTCACTGAAGCTTTCTTT; CDR3aa: CASSWGFTEAFF; j_gene: TRBJ1-1; d_gene: .; v_gene: TRBV12-3/TRBV12-4; abundance: many
CDR3nt: TGTGCCAGCAGTGACTGGACTGGTTACAATGAGCAGTTCTTC; CDR3aa: CASSDWTGYNEQFF; j_gene: TRBJ2-1; d_gene: .; v_gene: TRBV12-3/TRBV12-4; abundance: few
CDR3nt: TGTGCCAGCAGCTTGAGCGAGGGCGTGGAAGCTTTCTTT; CDR3aa: CASSLSEGVEAFF; j_gene: TRBJ1-1; d_gene: .; v_gene: TRBV5-8; abundance: .
CDR3nt: TGTGCCAGCAGTGATGGGCTCTGGGGCACTGAAGCTTTCTTT; CDR3aa: CASSDGLWGTEAFF; j_gene: TRBJ1-1; d_gene: .; v_gene: TRBV2; abundance: .
CDR3nt: TGTGCCAGCAGCCAGGGGCTAGCCTCCTCGATCGGGGAGCTGTTTTTT; CDR3aa: CASSQGLASSIGELFF; j_gene: TRBJ2-2; d_gene: .; v_gene: TRBV3-1; abundance: .
CDR3nt: TGTGCCACCAGGACAGGGTCGGGCCAAGAGACCCAGTACTTC; CDR3aa: CATRTGSGQETQYF; j_gene: TRBJ2-5; d_gene: TRBD1; v_gene: TRBV6-1; abundance: .
CDR3nt: TGTGCCACCGCCGACCCGGGGACCTCCTACGAGCAGTACTTC; CDR3aa: CATADPGTSYEQYF; j_gene: TRBJ2-7; d_gene: .; v_gene: TRBV10-3; abundance: few
CDR3nt: TGTGCCAGCAGACTTGGGGCCGGGGAGCTGTTTTTT; CDR3aa: CASRLGAGELFF; j_gene: TRBJ2-2; d_gene: .; v_gene: TRBV12-3/TRBV12-4; abundance: .
CDR3nt: TGTGCCAGCAGTTCAGAAAACCGGGGTAGCTCCTACAATGAGCAGTTCTTC; CDR3aa: CASSSENRGSSYNEQFF; j_gene: TRBJ2-1; d_gene: .; v_gene: TRBV27; abundance: few
CDR3nt: TGTGCCAGCACAATTGGGGGAAATGAAAAACTGTTTTTT; CDR3aa: CASTIGGNEKLFF; j_gene: TRBJ1-4; d_gene: .; v_gene: TRBV12-3/TRBV12-4; abundance: few
CDR3nt: TGTGCCAGCAGTTTCTTGGCGAACACAGATACGCAGTATTTT; CDR3aa: CASSFLANTDTQYF; j_gene: TRBJ2-3; d_gene: .; v_gene: TRBV12-3/TRBV12-4; abundance: many